These T cell receptor beta chains were read from a single sample in a study of CD8+CD57+ T cells in acquired aplastic anemia. TCRdb re-called the reads through MiXCR, storing one row per CDR3 protein. In the table there are 150,000 to 200,000 distinct CDR3 sequences, about three fifths of which are singletons. The specimen was sorted CD4+, CD8+, or CD8+CD57+ T cells (not recorded which) from PBMCs. Receptors were obtained from a human donor with severe aplastic anemia or a healthy control (not recorded which). The CDR3 runs from the conserved cysteine through the conserved F or W. A D gene is named only where the DNA matches it firmly. Clone size is not always given. Where it is, it says once, few, many or a class for expanded clones.

V gene	J gene	clone size	D gene	CDR3 protein	CDR3 DNA
TRBV19	TRBJ1-6	NA	NA	CASSIPRLGTLHF	TGTGCCAGTAGTATACCCCGTTTGGGAACCCTCCACTTT
TRBV7-9	TRBJ2-1	NA	TRBD1	CASSTTGGRDEQFF	TGTGCCAGCAGCACGACAGGGGGCAGGGATGAGCAGTTCTTC
TRBV2	TRBJ2-7	NA	NA	CASSEEANRNYEQYF	TGTGCCAGCAGTGAAGAAGCAAACAGAAACTACGAGCAGTACTTC
TRBV7-3	TRBJ1-6	NA	NA	CASSLTGGVLARSPLHF	TGTGCCAGCAGCTTAACTGGCGGGGTCCTCGCGAGGTCACCCCTCCACTTT
TRBV12-3/TRBV12-4	TRBJ2-7	NA	TRBD2	CASRGGLPQERYYEQYF	TGTGCCAGCCGCGGGGGTCTCCCACAGGAGAGGTATTACGAGCAGTACTTC
TRBV20-1	TRBJ2-1	few	TRBD2	CSARLGTSGRGYEQFF	TGCAGTGCTCGCCTAGGGACTAGCGGGAGGGGGTATGAGCAGTTCTTC
TRBV10-3	TRBJ2-5	few	TRBD2	CAIRTSGGETQYF	TGTGCCATCCGAACTAGCGGTGGAGAGACCCAGTACTTT
TRBV5-1	TRBJ1-6	few	TRBD1	CASSLVGTGSSPLHF	TGCGCCAGCAGCTTGGTGGGGACAGGCTCTTCACCCCTCCACTTT
TRBV28	TRBJ2-7	many	NA	CASSFYSPYEQYF	TGTGCCAGCAGTTTCTACAGCCCTTACGAGCAGTACTTC
TRBV9	TRBJ2-2	many	TRBD2	CASSPWRGENTGELFF	TGTGCCAGCAGCCCCTGGCGGGGGGAAAACACCGGGGAGCTGTTTTTT
TRBV7-2	TRBJ1-1	NA	NA	CASSNSGGDTEAFF	TGTGCCAGCAGCAACTCCGGTGGGGACACTGAAGCTTTCTTT
TRBV7-9	TRBJ1-1	few	NA	CASSLEGGRTFF	TGTGCCAGCAGCTTAGAGGGTGGGAGGACTTTCTTT
TRBV9	TRBJ2-3	once	TRBD2	CASSRAGPTDTQYF	TGTGCCAGCAGTAGAGCGGGGCCCACAGATACGCAGTATTTT
TRBV19	TRBJ1-5	many	NA	CASSLASYSNQPQHF	TGTGCCAGTAGTCTCGCGTCATATAGCAATCAGCCCCAGCATTTT
TRBV12-3/TRBV12-4	TRBJ1-1	NA	NA	CASSLAPGLHAFF	TGTGCCAGCAGTTTAGCCCCTGGGCTTCACGCTTTCTTT
TRBV7-9	TRBJ2-7	NA	NA	CASSLGPSSARYEQYF	TGTGCCAGCAGCTTAGGCCCCTCGTCAGCTCGCTACGAGCAGTACTTC
TRBV4-2	TRBJ2-5	NA	TRBD2	CASSQGGGQETQYF	TGTGCCAGCAGCCAAGGGGGGGGGCAAGAGACCCAGTACTTC
TRBV4-3	TRBJ1-2	NA	NA	CASSHVGGDYGYTF	TGCGCCAGCAGCCACGTCGGGGGAGACTATGGCTACACCTTC
TRBV7-9	TRBJ1-4	NA	NA	CASSPDREKLFF	TGTGCCAGCAGCCCCGATCGTGAAAAACTGTTTTTT
TRBV7-9	TRBJ2-7	NA	NA	CASTSRGEVDTYEQYF	TGTGCCAGCACCTCTCGTGGGGAAGTGGACACCTACGAGCAGTACTTC
TRBV9	TRBJ2-7	NA	NA	CASSVGASGEQYF	TGTGCCAGCAGCGTAGGGGCATCGGGCGAGCAGTACTTC
TRBV4-3	TRBJ2-5	NA	TRBD2	CASSQEREGYETQYF	TGCGCCAGCAGCCAGGAGCGGGAGGGGTACGAGACCCAGTACTTT
TRBV2	TRBJ1-1	NA	TRBD1	CASSGQGMNTEAFF	TGTGCCAGCAGTGGACAGGGCATGAACACTGAAGCTTTCTTT
TRBV20-1	TRBJ2-2	NA	NA	CSAILTNTGELFF	TGCAGTGCCATCCTAACCAACACCGGGGAGCTGTTTTTT
TRBV7-8	TRBJ2-5	NA	TRBD2	CASSLAPWTSGGETQYF	TGTGCCAGCAGCTTAGCGCCCTGGACTAGTGGGGGTGAGACCCAGTACTTC
TRBV11-3	TRBJ1-5	NA	TRBD1	CASSLPGQGGQPQHF	TGTGCCAGCAGCCTCCCGGGACAGGGGGGTCAGCCCCAGCATTTT
TRBV15	TRBJ2-7	NA	TRBD1	CATSRDRAGGTGGSRSSYEQYF	TGTGCCACCAGCAGAGATCGGGCCGGTGGGACAGGGGGCAGCAGGTCCAGCTACGAGCAGTACTTC
TRBV19	TRBJ1-5	NA	NA	CASSARGGQPQHF	TGTGCCAGTAGTGCACGGGGGGGACAGCCCCAGCATTTT
TRBV20-1	TRBJ2-7	NA	NA	CSARGFRLGYEQYF	TGCAGTGCTAGAGGGTTCAGGCTAGGGTACGAGCAGTACTTC
TRBV2	TRBJ2-7	many	NA	CASRAISTGSEQYF	TGTGCCAGCAGGGCGATCTCGACAGGATCCGAGCAGTACTTC
TRBV11-3	TRBJ1-1	NA	NA	CASSTSGTNTEAFF	TGTGCCAGCAGCACATCAGGTACTAACACTGAAGCTTTCTTT
TRBV9	TRBJ2-3	NA	TRBD2	CASSIGGGGLARTDTQYF	TGTGCCAGCAGCATAGGAGGGGGGGGACTAGCGCGCACAGATACGCAGTATTTT
TRBV5-5	TRBJ2-7	NA	NA	CASKKEYEQYF	TGTGCCAGCAAAAAGGAGTACGAGCAGTACTTC
TRBV19	TRBJ1-5	many	NA	CASSPPTVSNQPQHF	TGTGCCAGTAGCCCCCCGACAGTTAGCAATCAGCCCCAGCATTTT
TRBV29-1	TRBJ2-1	once	TRBD1	CSGYRGDGTEQFF	TGCAGCGGATACAGGGGAGACGGGACTGAGCAGTTCTTC
TRBV12-3/TRBV12-4	TRBJ1-5	NA	NA	CASSLVGQGNQPQHF	TGTGCCAGCAGTTTAGTGGGACAAGGGAATCAGCCCCAGCATTTT
TRBV2	TRBJ2-6	NA	NA	CASLRPGVSISGANVLTF	TGTGCCAGCCTTAGGCCGGGGGTTTCTATCTCTGGGGCCAACGTCCTGACTTTC
TRBV5-7	TRBJ1-1	many	NA	CASRGGDNTEAFF	TGTGCCAGCCGTGGAGGGGATAACACTGAAGCTTTCTTT
TRBV7-4	TRBJ2-3	NA	TRBD1	CASSLGDRVDTQYF	TGTGCCAGCAGCTTGGGGGACAGGGTAGATACGCAGTATTTT
TRBV7-9	TRBJ2-5	NA	TRBD1	CASSHLGQEETQYF	TGTGCCAGCAGCCATTTGGGACAGGAGGAGACCCAGTACTTC
TRBV20-1	TRBJ2-7	NA	NA	CSAREAAYEQYF	TGCAGTGCTAGAGAGGCTGCCTACGAGCAGTACTTC
TRBV29-1	TRBJ1-1	NA	NA	CSVEQGMDTEAFF	TGCAGCGTTGAACAGGGGATGGACACTGAAGCTTTCTTT
TRBV13	TRBJ1-1	few	NA	CASSFTNTEAFF	TGTGCCAGCAGCTTTACGAACACTGAAGCTTTCTTT
TRBV20-1	TRBJ1-4	NA	NA	CSARQLGATNEKLFF	TGCAGTGCTAGACAACTGGGGGCAACTAATGAAAAACTGTTTTTT
TRBV27	TRBJ2-1	NA	TRBD2	CASSFQTSGAYNEQFF	TGTGCCAGCAGTTTCCAGACTAGCGGGGCTTACAATGAGCAGTTCTTC
TRBV12-3/TRBV12-4	TRBJ1-5	many	TRBD1	CASSEDRLAQPQHF	TGTGCCAGCAGTGAGGACAGGTTGGCTCAGCCCCAGCATTTT
TRBV5-5	TRBJ1-6	few	NA	CASSSYRDNSPLHF	TGTGCCAGCAGCTCTTACAGGGACAATTCACCCCTCCACTTT
TRBV24-1	TRBJ2-7	few	NA	CATSDTRSHHEQYF	TGTGCCACCAGTGACACACGATCCCACCACGAGCAGTACTTC
TRBV2	TRBJ1-2	NA	TRBD1	CASRPTGQGYGYTF	TGTGCCAGCCGTCCGACAGGGCAGGGCTATGGCTACACCTTC
TRBV29-1	TRBJ2-7	once	TRBD1	CSAADREDEQYF	TGCAGTGCCGCGGACAGGGAGGACGAGCAGTACTTC
TRBV2	TRBJ2-7	few	NA	CASSEGTDEQYF	TGTGCCAGCAGTGAAGGTACGGACGAGCAGTACTTC
TRBV7-9	TRBJ1-3	many	NA	CASRHEGGSGNTIYF	TGTGCCAGCCGTCACGAGGGAGGCTCTGGAAACACCATATATTTT
TRBV12-3/TRBV12-4	TRBJ2-7	NA	NA	CASSPEGLWKQYF	TGTGCCAGCAGCCCCGAAGGCCTTTGGAAGCAGTACTTC
TRBV10-2	TRBJ1-2	many	NA	CASSELSTTNYGYTF	TGCGCCAGCAGTGAGCTCTCCACTACTAACTATGGCTACACCTTC